This record covers a single T cell receptor beta chain. The assay was immunoSEQ multiplex PCR, and TCRdb's table has in-frame clones only and misses some. The sample has around 80,000 clones, about 86% seen once; the top ten hold 5.5% to 7%. These data are taken from a study of OX40 agonist ivuxolimab in advanced cancers. The CDR3 runs 12 residues. Germline trimming cut 7 bases from V and 4 bases from J; bases unmatched to any gene: 3. Germline assignment: CDR1 MDHEN and CDR2 SYDVKM. V and J are TRBV28 and TRBJ2-7; 8 nucleotides line up with TRBD1. Sequencing used CD4+ or CD8+ T cells sorted from blood, obtained in a trial of the OX40 agonist ivuxolimab. The receptor's source is an adult with an advanced solid tumor such as melanoma, head and neck, liver or kidney cancer. The CDR3 bases are TGTGCCAGCACCCAGGGGGCATACGAGCAGTACTTC. This gives the protein CASTQGAYEQYF.